This T cell receptor beta chain emerged from a study of blood T cells in healthy people across ages. To note about this clonotype: Its antigen is as yet unknown.

Study observations and caveats: In long-lived donors, naive CD4+ cell counts and diversity exceeded those of aged donors. CMV infection status of these donors was not known.

Each individual donor underwent a draw of roughly 10 milliliters of peripheral blood. With a J-beta primer mix and a sample-barcoded 5' primer, a second PCR ran about 7 to 11 cycles. The study obtained at least 2.5 million CDR3-containing paired-end reads from every sample. TCRdb reanalysed the 5' RACE reads using MiXCR and keeps one entry per CDR3 protein. The repertoire holds roughly 800,000 distinct CDR3 sequences, with about 62% as singletons. This clonotype originated in a man younger than 45 in good health. Sequencing was performed on blood.

The CDR3 DNA reads TGTGCCAGCACCACATTGGGTTTTGGCTATGGCTACACCTTC. Its protein is CASTTLGFGYGYTF. The genes are TRBV12-3 or TRBV12-4 and TRBJ1-2; D gene ambiguous. Trimming removed 7 bases from V and 4 bases from J, with 16 bases in between. There are 14 residues in the CDR3.